Below, one T cell receptor beta chain is given with its context. Data came from immunoSEQ multiplex PCR; TCRdb stores just in-frame clones and leaves some out. The sample has about 20,000 clones, around 79% seen once. The J segment lost 4 bases and the V segment lost 0 bases, leaving 1 base of the junction unmatched. The V gene's germline CDR1 is SGHRS and CDR2 YFSETQ. The CDR3 spans 16 residues. This sample was taken from a study of blood T cell repertoires in COVID-19. The source is a man aged 80 or over with acute or convalescent COVID-19. The specimen sequenced was peripheral blood. The chain links TRBV5-1 to TRBJ2-5; 15 bases are a match to TRBD2. CDR3 region: CASSLGGLAGGETQYF. The CDR3 coding sequence is TGCGCCAGCAGCTTGGGGGGACTAGCGGGAGGAGAGACCCAGTACTTC.